What follows describes a single T cell receptor (beta chain). What it binds is not known. The source of the sample is a study of post-analysis software for immune sequencing data. CDR1 and CDR2 from the germline V gene are DFQATT and SNEGSKA (reference sequence). The V gene end was trimmed by 6 bases and the J gene end by 4 bases; junction bases not matched to a gene: 9. The CDR3 is 16 amino acids. The authors incorporated unique molecular identifiers into the TCR beta cDNA libraries. There were about 0.85 to 10 million T cells, and 510,000 or so cDNA molecules came from them. A single record per CDR3 protein comes from TCRdb applying MiXCR to the PCR reads. The sample contains roughly 580,000 distinct CDR3 sequences, 44% of which appear only once. Notes on the study in general: Multiple sclerosis was associated with a significant reduction in normalized Chao1 diversity relative to controls. Among 4 or 5 TRBV segments more frequent in patients than controls were TRBV5-6, TRBV5-1 and TRBV20-1.

The source is a girl between 5 and 17 years old with multiple sclerosis. The V gene is TRBV20-1, the J gene TRBJ2-1; 13 nucleotides match TRBD2. Sequencing used blood. This chain's CDR3 is CSADRTSGGTYNEQFF. CDR3 sequence (DNA): TGCAGTGCAGACAGGACTAGCGGGGGCACGTACAATGAGCAGTTCTTC.